Reported below is one T cell receptor beta chain. The entry originates in a study of T cell changes during pregnancy in multiple sclerosis. Germline V lookup: CDR1 MNHEY, CDR2 SVGAGI. With V trimmed by 8 bases and J by 5 bases, 6 bases remained unmatched. The CDR3 length is 13 residues. Sequencing was performed with immunoSEQ multiplex PCR; in TCRdb, only in-frame clones are kept and a portion is missing. The table has 65,000 to 90,000 clones, approximately 90% seen once. The sample consisted of peripheral blood, taken in the first trimester of pregnancy. The receptor was isolated from a female donor with multiple sclerosis, enrolled in a pregnancy study. This chain uses TRBV6-5 with TRBJ1-5; 7 bases agree with TRBD1. Here the CDR3 DNA reads TGTGCCAGCCGACAGGGCTCCCATCAGCCCCAGCATTTT. This sequence encodes CASRQGSHQPQHF.